One and the same sample provided the 9 T cell receptor beta chains below, sequenced in a study of T cell repertoires in cytomegalovirus infection. These receptors have no identified antigens. TCRdb itself ran the reads through MiXCR, one entry per CDR3 protein. The repertoire includes about 570,000 distinct CDR3 sequences, just under 40% of them detected once, and 48% sits in the top ten. This sample comprised cultured PBMCs, obtained from culture after CMV antigen stimulation. The receptor source for this set is a human donor in good health (CMV status not recorded). Some clones in this sample may be carry-over from other donors' samples.

This chain connects TRBV3-1 to TRBJ1-5; D gene unclear. Trimming left V 3 bases short and J 6 bases short, with 12 bases between. CDR3 size: 14 residues. Germline V gene sequence: CDR1 LGHDT, CDR2 YNNKEL (reference sequence). The CDR3 loop reads CASSHGSRGQPQHF. CDR3 coding DNA: TGTGCCAGCAGCCACGGATCCCGGGGTCAGCCCCAGCATTTT.

The DNA of the CDR3 is TGTGCCAGCAGTTCCTCTTTCAGGTTGCAGGGGGGCACTGAAGCTTTCTTT. Translated, it gives CASSSSFRLQGGTEAFF. This chain joins TRBV28 and TRBJ1-1, with TRBD1 matching 7 bases. This CDR3 is built from 17 residues. Germline V gives CDR1 MDHEN, CDR2 SYDVKM. Trimming removed 4 bases from V and 4 bases from J; junction bases left unmatched: 15.

This clonotype has only a few counts. The chain carries TRBV7-6 and TRBJ2-5, with TRBD2 matching over 7 bases. Germline V gene data show CDR1 as SGHVS and CDR2 as FNYEAQ. V trimming: 8 bases; J trimming: 5 bases; junction bases outside the gene matches: 14. The CDR3 runs to 15 residues. The CDR3 DNA sequence: TGTGCCAGCCTAAGGGCGGGAGCCAACGAGGAGACCCAGTACTTC. Protein product: CASLRAGANEETQYF. The complete variable domain, with remaining parts taken from reference TRBV7-6 and TRBJ2-5, reads GAGVSQSPRYKVTKRGQDVALRCDPISGHVSLYWYRQALGQGPEFLTYFNYEAQQDKSGLPNDRFSAERPEGSISTLTIQRTEQRDSAMYRCASLRAGANEETQYFGPGTRLLVL.

This clonotype was observed a handful of times. The V call is TRBV19, the J call TRBJ1-2; D unresolved. CDR3 length equals 15 residues. CDR1 and CDR2 from the germline V gene are LNHDA and SQIVND (reference sequence). Trimming removed 1 base from V and 3 bases from J, with 12 bases in between. The CDR3 sequence: CASSIAPGKDYGYTF. The DNA of the CDR3 is TGTGCCAGTAGTATAGCCCCCGGCAAGGACTATGGCTACACCTTC.

V and J are TRBV15 and TRBJ2-7, with D possibly matching TRBD1 (5 bases). The CDR3 spans 14 residues. Germline V gives CDR1 LNHNV, CDR2 YYDKDF (reference sequence). Trimming removed 5 bases from V and 3 bases from J, with 14 bases in between. CDR3 DNA: TGTGCCACCAGCCCCCCAGGGCTGAACTACGAGCAGTACTTC. Residues: CATSPPGLNYEQYF.

The CDR3 coding sequence is TGTGCCAGCACCCGACTAGTAGGGGGGTACGAGCAGTACTTC. Protein sequence: CASTRLVGGYEQYF. The chain is built from TRBV2 and TRBJ2-7; D may be TRBD1 or TRBD2 (6 bases each). Between the trimmed V and J ends, which lost 7 bases and 4 bases, there was a span of 17 bases. From germline, CDR1 is SNHLY and CDR2 FYNNEI. The CDR3 has 14 residues.

This clonotype was counted a few times. This sequence joins TRBV11-1 and TRBJ2-5; 9 bases are a match to TRBD2. CDR1 is SGHAT, CDR2 FQDESV, per germline (reference sequence). Trimming removed 1 base from V and 4 bases from J; junction bases left unmatched: 4. The CDR3 consists of 15 residues. In nucleotides, the CDR3 is TGTGCCAGCAGCTTAGGTGCGGGGGGGCCAGAGACCCAGTACTTC. It is translated as CASSLGAGGPETQYF.

This chain joins TRBV19 and TRBJ1-4; D is uncertain. V was cut by 7 bases and J by 0 bases, with 9 bases left in between. Germline values: CDR1 LNHDA, CDR2 SQIVND (reference sequence). The CDR3 runs to 14 residues. This CDR3 is CASTAETTNEKLFF. The CDR3 DNA reads as TGTGCCAGTACCGCAGAGACAACTAATGAAAAACTGTTTTTT.

The genes are TRBV12-3 or TRBV12-4 and TRBJ2-7; D might be TRBD1 or TRBD2, each matching 6 bases. With 8 bases removed from V and 1 base from J, the gap between germline ends came to 21 bases. CDR3 length equals 16 residues. The CDR3 region is CASPPGGGGFSYEQYF. CDR3 nucleotides: TGTGCCAGCCCACCCGGTGGAGGGGGATTTTCCTACGAGCAGTACTTC.